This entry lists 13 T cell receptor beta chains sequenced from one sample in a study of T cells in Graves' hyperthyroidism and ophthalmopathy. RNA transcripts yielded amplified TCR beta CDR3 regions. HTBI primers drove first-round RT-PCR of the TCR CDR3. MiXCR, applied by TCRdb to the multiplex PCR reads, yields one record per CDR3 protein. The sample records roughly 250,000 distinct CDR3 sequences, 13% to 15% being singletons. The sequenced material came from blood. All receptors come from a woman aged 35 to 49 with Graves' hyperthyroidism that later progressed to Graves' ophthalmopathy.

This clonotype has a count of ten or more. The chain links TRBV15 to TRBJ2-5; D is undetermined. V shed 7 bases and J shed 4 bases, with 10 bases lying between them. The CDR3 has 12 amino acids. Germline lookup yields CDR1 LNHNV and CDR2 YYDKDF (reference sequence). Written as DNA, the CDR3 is TGTGCCACCAAGTCCTTGGGAGAGACCCAGTACTTC. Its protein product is CATKSLGETQYF.

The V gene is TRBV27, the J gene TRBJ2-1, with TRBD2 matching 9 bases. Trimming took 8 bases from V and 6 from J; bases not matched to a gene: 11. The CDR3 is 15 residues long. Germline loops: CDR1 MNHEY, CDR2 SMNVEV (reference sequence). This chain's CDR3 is CASHPSGIAPNEQFF. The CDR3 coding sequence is TGTGCCAGCCACCCTAGCGGGATAGCCCCCAATGAGCAGTTCTTC.

The CDR3 bases are TGCAGTGCTAGAGATCCCGCAGGGGCCCTGGTCAGTGAGCAGTTCTTC. This translates into CSARDPAGALVSEQFF. This sequence joins TRBV20-1 and TRBJ2-1, with D maybe TRBD1 (6 bases). The V end lost 0 bases, the J end lost 9 bases, and 21 bases lay between the germline ends. This CDR3 comprises 16 residues. The germline V gene encodes CDR1 DFQATT and CDR2 SNEGSKA (reference sequence).

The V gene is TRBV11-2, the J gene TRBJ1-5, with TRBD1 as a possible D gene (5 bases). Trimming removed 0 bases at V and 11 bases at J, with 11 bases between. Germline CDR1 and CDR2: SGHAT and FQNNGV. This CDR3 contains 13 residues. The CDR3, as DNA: TGTGCCAGCAGCTTAGACAGGGAACGGACCCAGCATTTT. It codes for CASSLDRERTQHF.

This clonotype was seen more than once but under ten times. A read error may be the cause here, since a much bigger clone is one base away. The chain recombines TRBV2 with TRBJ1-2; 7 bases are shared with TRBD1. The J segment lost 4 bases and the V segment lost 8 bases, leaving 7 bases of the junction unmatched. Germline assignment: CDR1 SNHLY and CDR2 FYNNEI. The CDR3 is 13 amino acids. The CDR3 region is CASGETGVYGYTF. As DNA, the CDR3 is TGTGCCAGCGGCGAAACAGGGGTCTATGGCTACACCTTC.

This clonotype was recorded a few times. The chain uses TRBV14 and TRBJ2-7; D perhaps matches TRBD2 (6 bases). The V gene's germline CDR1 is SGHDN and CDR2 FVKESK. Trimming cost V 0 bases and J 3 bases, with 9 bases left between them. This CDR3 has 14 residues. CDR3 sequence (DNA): TGTGCCAGCAGCCAAGAATCCGGGGGCTACGAGCAGTACTTC. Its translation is CASSQESGGYEQYF.

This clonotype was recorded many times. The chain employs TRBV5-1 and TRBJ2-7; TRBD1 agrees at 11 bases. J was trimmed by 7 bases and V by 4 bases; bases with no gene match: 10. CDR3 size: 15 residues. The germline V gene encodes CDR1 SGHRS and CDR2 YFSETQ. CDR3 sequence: CASSHGTGGTREQYF. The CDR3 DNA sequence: TGCGCCAGCAGCCACGGGACAGGGGGTACCAGGGAGCAGTACTTC.

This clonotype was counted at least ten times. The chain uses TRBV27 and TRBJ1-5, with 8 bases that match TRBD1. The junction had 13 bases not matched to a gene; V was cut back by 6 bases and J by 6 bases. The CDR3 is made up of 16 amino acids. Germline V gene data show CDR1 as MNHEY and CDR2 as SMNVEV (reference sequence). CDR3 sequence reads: CASSARGQVQGQPQHF. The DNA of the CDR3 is TGTGCCAGCAGCGCCAGGGGGCAGGTACAAGGTCAGCCCCAGCATTTT.

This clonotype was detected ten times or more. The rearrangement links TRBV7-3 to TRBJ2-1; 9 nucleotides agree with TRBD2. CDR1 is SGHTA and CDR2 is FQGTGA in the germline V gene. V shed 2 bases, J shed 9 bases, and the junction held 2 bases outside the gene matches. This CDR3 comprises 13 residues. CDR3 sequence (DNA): TGTGCCAGCAGCTTAGGTAGCGGGAGTGAGCAGTTCTTC. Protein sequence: CASSLGSGSEQFF.

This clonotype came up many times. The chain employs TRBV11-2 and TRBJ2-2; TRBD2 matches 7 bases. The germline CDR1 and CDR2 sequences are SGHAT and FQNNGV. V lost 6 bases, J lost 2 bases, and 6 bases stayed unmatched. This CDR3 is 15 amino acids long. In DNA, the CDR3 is TGTGCCAGCAGGAGGGTAGCGGGTAACACCGGGGAGCTGTTTTTT. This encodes CASRRVAGNTGELFF. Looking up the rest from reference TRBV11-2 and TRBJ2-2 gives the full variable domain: EAGVAQSPRYKIIEKRQSVAFWCNPISGHATLYWYQQILGQGPKLLIQFQNNGVVDDSQLPKDRFSAERLKGVDSTLKIQPAKLEDSAVYLCASRRVAGNTGELFFGEGSRLTVL.

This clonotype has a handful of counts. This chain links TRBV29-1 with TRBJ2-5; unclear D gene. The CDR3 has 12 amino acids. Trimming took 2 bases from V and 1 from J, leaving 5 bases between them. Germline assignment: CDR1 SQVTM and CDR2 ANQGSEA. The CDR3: CSVEHFQETQYF. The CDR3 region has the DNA TGCAGCGTTGAACACTTCCAAGAGACCCAGTACTTC.

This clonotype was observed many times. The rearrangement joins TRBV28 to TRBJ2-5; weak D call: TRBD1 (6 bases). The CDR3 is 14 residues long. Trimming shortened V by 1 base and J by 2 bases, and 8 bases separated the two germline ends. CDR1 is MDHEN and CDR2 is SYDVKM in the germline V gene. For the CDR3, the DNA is TGTGCCAGCAGTTTATCAGGGGTACAAGAGACCCAGTACTTC. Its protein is CASSLSGVQETQYF.

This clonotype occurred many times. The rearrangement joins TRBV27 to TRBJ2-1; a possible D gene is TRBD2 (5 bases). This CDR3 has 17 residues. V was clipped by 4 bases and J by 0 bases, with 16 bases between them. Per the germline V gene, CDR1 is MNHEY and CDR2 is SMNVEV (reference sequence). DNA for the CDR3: TGTGCCAGCAGTTGGATACGGGGAAAACCCTCCTACAATGAGCAGTTCTTC. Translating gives CASSWIRGKPSYNEQFF.